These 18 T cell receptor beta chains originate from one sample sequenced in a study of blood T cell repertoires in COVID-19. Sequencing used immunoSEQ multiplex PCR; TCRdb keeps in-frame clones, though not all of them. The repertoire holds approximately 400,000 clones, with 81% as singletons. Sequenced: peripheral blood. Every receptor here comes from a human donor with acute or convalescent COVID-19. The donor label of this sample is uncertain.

The CDR3 spells CASSEGGNIQYF. In DNA form, the CDR3 reads TGTGCCAGCAGTGAAGGAGGAAACATTCAGTACTTC. The chain combines TRBV6-1 with TRBJ2-4; no definite D call. The CDR3 sequence is 12 residues long. Germline V CDR1 and CDR2: MNHNS, SASEGT. The V end lost 1 base, the J end lost 6 bases, and 4 bases lay between the germline ends.

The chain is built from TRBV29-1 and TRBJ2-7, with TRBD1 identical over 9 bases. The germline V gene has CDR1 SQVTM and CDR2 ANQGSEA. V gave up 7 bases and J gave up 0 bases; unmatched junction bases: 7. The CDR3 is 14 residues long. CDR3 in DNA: TGCAGCGCCGGGACAGGGCAAAGCTCCTACGAGCAGTACTTC. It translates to CSAGTGQSSYEQYF.

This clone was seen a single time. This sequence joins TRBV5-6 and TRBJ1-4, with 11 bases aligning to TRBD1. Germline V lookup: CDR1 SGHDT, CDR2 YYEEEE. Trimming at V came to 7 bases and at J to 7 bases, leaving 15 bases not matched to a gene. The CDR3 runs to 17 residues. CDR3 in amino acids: CASSRRTGGRIGEKLFF. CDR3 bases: TGTGCCAGCTCCAGAAGGACAGGGGGCAGGATTGGTGAAAAACTGTTTTTT.

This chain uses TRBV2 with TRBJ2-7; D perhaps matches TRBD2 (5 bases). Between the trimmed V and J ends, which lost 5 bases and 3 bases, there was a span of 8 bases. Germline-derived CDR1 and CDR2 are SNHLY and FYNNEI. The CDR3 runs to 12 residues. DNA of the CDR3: TGTGCCAGCAGTCAACTAGACTACGAGCAGTACTTC. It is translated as CASSQLDYEQYF.

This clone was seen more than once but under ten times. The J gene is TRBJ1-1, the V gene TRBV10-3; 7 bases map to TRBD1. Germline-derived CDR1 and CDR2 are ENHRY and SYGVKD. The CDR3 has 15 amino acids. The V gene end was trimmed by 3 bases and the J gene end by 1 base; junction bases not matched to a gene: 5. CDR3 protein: CAISDPTGANTEAFF. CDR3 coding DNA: TGTGCCATCAGTGACCCTACAGGGGCGAACACTGAAGCTTTCTTT.

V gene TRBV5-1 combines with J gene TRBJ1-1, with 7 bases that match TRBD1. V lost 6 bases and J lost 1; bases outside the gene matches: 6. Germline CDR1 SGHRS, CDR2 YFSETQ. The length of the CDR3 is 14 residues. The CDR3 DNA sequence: TGCGCCAGCAAGACAGGGTTACAGAACACTGAAGCTTTCTTT. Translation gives CASKTGLQNTEAFF.

Written as DNA, the CDR3 is TGTGCCAGCAGTTCCCCAGGGGTGGCTGGAAACACCATATATTTT. Protein sequence: CASSSPGVAGNTIYF. The chain employs TRBV6-6 and TRBJ1-3; D perhaps matches TRBD1 (6 bases). The V and J ends lost 4 bases and 2 bases respectively, with 12 bases between them. This CDR3 region has 15 residues. Germline V gene sequence: CDR1 MNHNY, CDR2 SVGAGI (reference sequence).

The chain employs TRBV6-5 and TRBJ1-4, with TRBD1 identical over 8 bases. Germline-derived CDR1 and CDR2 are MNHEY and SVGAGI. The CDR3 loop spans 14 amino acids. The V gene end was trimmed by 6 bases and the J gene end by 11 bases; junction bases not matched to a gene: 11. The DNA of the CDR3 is TGTGCCAGCAGAAAACAGGGGGATTGGATTAAACTGTTTTTT. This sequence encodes CASRKQGDWIKLFF.

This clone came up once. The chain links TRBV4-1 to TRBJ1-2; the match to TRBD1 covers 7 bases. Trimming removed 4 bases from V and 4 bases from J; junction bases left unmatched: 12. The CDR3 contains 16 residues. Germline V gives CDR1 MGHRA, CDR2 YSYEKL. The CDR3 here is CASSPSPVRGSYGYTF. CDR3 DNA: TGCGCCAGCAGCCCTTCCCCAGTCAGGGGGTCCTATGGCTACACCTTC.

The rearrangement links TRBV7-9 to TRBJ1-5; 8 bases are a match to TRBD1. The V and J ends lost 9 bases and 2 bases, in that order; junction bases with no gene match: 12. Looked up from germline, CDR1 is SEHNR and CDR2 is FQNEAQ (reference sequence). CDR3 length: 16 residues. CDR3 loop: CARDDQTGAGNQPQHF. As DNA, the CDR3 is TGTGCCAGGGACGATCAGACAGGGGCGGGCAATCAGCCCCAGCATTTT.

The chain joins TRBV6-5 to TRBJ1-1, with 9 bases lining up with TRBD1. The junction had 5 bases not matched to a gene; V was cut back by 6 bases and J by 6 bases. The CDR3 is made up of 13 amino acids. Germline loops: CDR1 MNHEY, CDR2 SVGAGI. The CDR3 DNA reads TGTGCCAGCAGAAACAGGGGGCTTGCTGAAGCTTTCTTT. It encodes CASRNRGLAEAFF.

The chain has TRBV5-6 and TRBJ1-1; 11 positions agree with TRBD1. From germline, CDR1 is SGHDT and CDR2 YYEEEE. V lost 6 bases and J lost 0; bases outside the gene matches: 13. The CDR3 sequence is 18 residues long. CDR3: CASTPLRMGQGVNTEAFF. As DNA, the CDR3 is TGTGCCAGCACCCCTTTACGGATGGGACAGGGGGTGAACACTGAAGCTTTCTTT.

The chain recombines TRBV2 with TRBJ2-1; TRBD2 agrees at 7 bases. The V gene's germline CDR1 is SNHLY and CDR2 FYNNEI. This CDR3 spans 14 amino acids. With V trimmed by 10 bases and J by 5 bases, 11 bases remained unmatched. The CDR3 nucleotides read TGTGCCAACGGGAGGTCGGGACTCCACAATGAGCAGTTCTTC. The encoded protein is CANGRSGLHNEQFF.

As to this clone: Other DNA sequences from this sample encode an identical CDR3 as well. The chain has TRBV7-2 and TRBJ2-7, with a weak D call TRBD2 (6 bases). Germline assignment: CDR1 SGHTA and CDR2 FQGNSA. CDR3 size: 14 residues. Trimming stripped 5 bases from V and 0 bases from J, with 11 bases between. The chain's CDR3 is CASSRGGSSYEQYF. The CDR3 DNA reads TGTGCCAGCAGCCGCGGAGGGAGCTCCTACGAGCAGTACTTC.

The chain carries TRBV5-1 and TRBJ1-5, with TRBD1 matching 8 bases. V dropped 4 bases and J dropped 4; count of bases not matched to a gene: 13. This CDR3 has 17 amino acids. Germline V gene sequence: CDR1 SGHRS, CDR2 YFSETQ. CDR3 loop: CASSQSRTGRANQPQHF. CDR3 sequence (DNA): TGCGCCAGCAGCCAGTCCCGGACAGGGAGAGCTAATCAGCCCCAGCATTTT.

The CDR3 DNA is TGTGCCAGCAGCCCAGGGACATTCGAGACCCAGTACTTC. Encoded protein: CASSPGTFETQYF. This chain uses TRBV5-5 with TRBJ2-5; D may be TRBD1 (6 bases). V lost 4 bases and J 5 bases, leaving 12 bases between the germline ends. Germline V gene lookup returns CDR1 SGHKS and CDR2 YYEKEE (reference sequence). This CDR3 has 13 amino acids.

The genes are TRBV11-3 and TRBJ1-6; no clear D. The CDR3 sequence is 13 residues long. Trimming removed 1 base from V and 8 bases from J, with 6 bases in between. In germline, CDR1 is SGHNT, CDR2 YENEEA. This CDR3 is CASSLVRDSPLHF. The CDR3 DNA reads TGTGCCAGCAGCTTAGTGAGAGATTCACCCCTCCACTTT.

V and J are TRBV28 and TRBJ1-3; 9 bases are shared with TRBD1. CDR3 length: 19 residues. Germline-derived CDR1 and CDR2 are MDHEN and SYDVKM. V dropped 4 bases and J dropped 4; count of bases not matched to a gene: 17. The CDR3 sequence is CASSSRIPKQGARGNTIYF. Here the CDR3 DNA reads TGTGCCAGCAGTTCCAGAATTCCAAAACAGGGGGCGCGGGGAAACACCATATATTTT.